This passage covers 20 T cell receptor beta chains from one sample sequenced in a study of vaccination and CD4 T cells after COVID-19 (dated by TCRdb to 2021 to 2024). These receptors are not linked to any known antigen. What the treatment or condition label conveys for this sample: roughly 10-day PBMC culture with coronavirus spike peptide pools or control peptides (ViraFEST assay). CD4+ T cells from unexposed donors were collected before the COVID-19 pandemic (2011-2018). Library preparation employed PCR. For sequencing, an Illumina iSeq 100 was employed. At the Johns Hopkins FTIC core, DNA from the cultured CD4+ T cells underwent TCR sequencing with the Oncomine TCR Beta short-read assay. The QIAamp micro DNA kit was used to extract genomic DNA from the cultured CD4+ T cells. TCRdb reran the public reads through fastp at Q25 and MiXCR, keeping productive beta chains. Each entry merges the rows of one CDR3 protein and shows their most common DNA and genes. Recorded for this sample are about 11,000 distinct CDR3 sequences; roughly 32% of them occurred a single time. The ten top clones hold approximately 13% of the sample.

The sequencing sample was made of CD4+ T cells from blood, cultured in vitro. These receptors all come from a human donor in good health.

This clonotype has more than one count but fewer than ten. CDR3 amino acids: CASSFQAGAYTDTQYF. The CDR3 coding sequence is TGTGCCAGCAGCTTCCAAGCGGGAGCTTACACAGATACGCAGTATTTT. This chain joins TRBV11-1 and TRBJ2-3; TRBD2 aligns across 8 bases. The germline gives CDR1 SGHAT, CDR2 FQDESV (reference sequence). V shed 3 bases, J shed 2 bases, and the junction held 7 bases outside the gene matches. The CDR3 has 16 amino acids.

The gene calls are TRBV20-1 and TRBJ2-2, with D possibly TRBD1 on 6 matching bases. V lost 7 bases, J lost 5 bases, and 14 bases lay in between. Germline assignment: CDR1 DFQATT and CDR2 SNEGSKA (reference sequence). There are 13 residues in the CDR3. CDR3 sequence reads: CSVRGSTTGELFF. CDR3 nucleotide sequence: TGCAGTGTAAGGGGGAGCACGACCGGGGAGCTGTTTTTT.

The chain recombines TRBV7-2 with TRBJ1-1; D not certain. Germline V gives CDR1 SGHTA, CDR2 FQGNSA. V lost 5 bases, J lost 4 bases, and 11 bases lay in between. The CDR3 is made up of 13 amino acids. CDR3 region: CASSTRKSTEAFF. The CDR3 coding sequence is TGTGCCAGCAGCACCAGGAAGAGCACTGAAGCTTTCTTT.

This clonotype was detected a few times. This chain uses TRBV20-1 with TRBJ1-1; D call uncertain. The CDR3 has 14 residues. Trimming removed 4 bases from V and 3 bases from J, with 15 bases in between. Per the germline V gene, CDR1 is DFQATT and CDR2 is SNEGSKA (reference sequence). CDR3: CSAIIPGSYTEAFF. DNA for the CDR3: TGCAGTGCTATTATCCCCGGGTCTTACACTGAAGCTTTCTTT.

By share of the sample, this clonotype is medium-sized. The J gene is TRBJ2-7, the V gene TRBV2, with D perhaps TRBD1 (6 bases). CDR3 length equals 14 residues. Germline lookup yields CDR1 SNHLY and CDR2 FYNNEI. Trimming removed 3 bases at V and 0 bases at J, with 9 bases between. The CDR3 DNA is TGTGCCAGCAGTGACAACAGGGACTCCTACGAGCAGTACTTC. This codes for CASSDNRDSYEQYF.

The rearrangement uses TRBV24-1 and TRBJ2-1, with TRBD2 matching over 10 bases. The CDR3 sequence is 16 residues long. The V gene end was trimmed by 2 bases and the J gene end by 1 base; junction bases not matched to a gene: 1. Germline lookup yields CDR1 KGHDR and CDR2 SFDVKD. The CDR3 region has the DNA TGTGCCACCAGTGATTCTAGCGGGAGTTCCTACAATGAGCAGTTCTTC. It codes for CATSDSSGSSYNEQFF.

The rearrangement joins TRBV30 to TRBJ2-5; D gene uncertain. V gave up 0 bases and J gave up 5 bases, with 10 bases separating them. The CDR3 consists of 13 residues. Germline lookup yields CDR1 GTSNPN and CDR2 SVGIG (reference sequence). The CDR3 DNA reads TGTGCCTGGAGTGTAAAGGGTACTGAGACCCAGTACTTC. It specifies CAWSVKGTETQYF. Full variable domain (rest looked up from reference TRBV30 and TRBJ2-5): SQTIHQWPATLVQPVGSPLSLECTVEGTSNPNLYWYRQAAGRGLQLLFYSVGIGQISSEVPQNLSASRPQDRQFILSSKKLLLSDSGFYLCAWSVKGTETQYFGPGTRLLVL.

This sequence joins TRBV20-1 and TRBJ2-2, with 11 bases that match TRBD2. This CDR3 has 16 residues. The germline V gene has CDR1 DFQATT and CDR2 SNEGSKA (reference sequence). Trimming removed 6 bases from V and 4 bases from J; junction bases left unmatched: 10. The CDR3 sequence: CSARLAGTRGTGELFF. The DNA for the CDR3 is TGCAGTGCGCGACTAGCGGGGACAAGGGGCACCGGGGAGCTGTTTTTT.

This clonotype was counted a few times. The genes are TRBV6-2 or TRBV6-3 and TRBJ2-1; 8 bases match TRBD1. The CDR3 is 16 amino acids. Germline V gene data show CDR1 as MNHEY and CDR2 as SVGEGT. After removal of 7 bases from V and 3 bases from J, the junction contained 11 bases not matched to a gene. This CDR3 reads CASTPTGAHYYNEQFF. The CDR3 DNA sequence: TGTGCCAGCACCCCGACAGGGGCCCACTACTACAATGAGCAGTTCTTC.

There are a few counts of this clonotype. The genes are TRBV4-3 and TRBJ1-1, with 9 nucleotides matching TRBD1. Losses at the gene ends were 0 bases for V and 1 base for J; bases not matched to a gene: 6. There are 17 residues in the CDR3. The germline gives CDR1 LGHNA, CDR2 YSLEER. The chain's CDR3 is CASSQDPRTGANTEAFF. The CDR3 DNA reads as TGCGCCAGCAGCCAAGACCCCCGGACAGGGGCGAACACTGAAGCTTTCTTT.

This clonotype was observed a handful of times. The chain recombines TRBV7-9 with TRBJ2-5; D is ambiguous. Trimming pared 5 bases from V and 5 bases from J, leaving 9 bases between. The CDR3 runs 12 residues. Germline-derived CDR1 and CDR2 are SEHNR and FQNEAQ (reference sequence). Here the CDR3 DNA reads TGTGCCAGCAGCCCAGGCAAGGAGACCCAGTACTTC. This codes for CASSPGKETQYF.

This clonotype was counted only a few times. The V call is TRBV10-3, the J call TRBJ2-2, with 11 bases that match TRBD2. After removal of 7 bases from V and 4 bases from J, the junction contained 11 bases not matched to a gene. CDR1 is ENHRY and CDR2 is SYGVKD in the germline V gene. This CDR3 comprises 17 residues. CDR3 in amino acids: CAITSKLAGVSTGELFF. The CDR3 DNA reads TGTGCCATCACCTCTAAACTAGCGGGAGTGAGCACCGGGGAGCTGTTTTTT.

A few counts support this clonotype. CDR3 coding DNA: TGTGCCAGCTCACCATCAGGGAACTATGGCTACACCTTC. Amino acids: CASSPSGNYGYTF. The chain is built from TRBV18 and TRBJ1-2, with a possible D match to TRBD1 (5 bases). This CDR3 has 13 residues. Germline-derived CDR1 and CDR2 are KGHSH and LQKENI. The V and J ends lost 2 bases and 2 bases respectively, with 6 bases between them. Complete variable domain (other parts from reference TRBV18 and TRBJ1-2): NAGVMQNPRHLVRRRGQEARLRCSPMKGHSHVYWYRQLPEEGLKFMVYLQKENIIDESGMPKERFSAEFPKEGPSILRIQQVVRGDSAAYFCASSPSGNYGYTFGSGTRLTVV.

V gene TRBV6-5 combines with J gene TRBJ1-6, with D perhaps TRBD1 (5 bases). Trimming cost V 4 bases and J 7 bases, with 17 bases left between them. The CDR3 has 16 residues. Germline V gene data show CDR1 as MNHEY and CDR2 as SVGAGI. DNA of the CDR3: TGTGCCAGCAGTTTTCTTGCAGGGTCGCGGAATTCACCCCTCCACTTT. This sequence encodes CASSFLAGSRNSPLHF.

The genes are TRBV20-1 and TRBJ2-7, with D perhaps TRBD2 (6 bases). Germline-derived CDR1 and CDR2 are DFQATT and SNEGSKA (reference sequence). This CDR3 comprises 14 residues. Trimming cost V 3 bases and J 4 bases, with 16 bases left between them. The CDR3 loop is CSARSGTQIYEQYF. Here the CDR3 DNA reads TGCAGTGCTAGGTCCGGGACTCAGATTTACGAGCAGTACTTC.

CDR3: CASRDRDTNTGELFF. The CDR3 nucleotides read TGTGCCAGCAGAGACCGGGACACCAACACCGGGGAGCTGTTTTTT. This chain links TRBV5-4 with TRBJ2-2, with a possible D match to TRBD1 (6 bases). Germline V CDR1 and CDR2: SGHNT, YYREEE (reference sequence). The V gene lost 5 bases and the J gene lost 2 bases, with 13 bases spanning the gap. This CDR3 is built from 15 residues.

The gene calls are TRBV9 and TRBJ2-7, with D unresolved. Germline CDR1 SGDLS, CDR2 YYNGEE. There are 13 residues in the CDR3. Trimming took off 0 bases at V and 7 bases at J, with 11 bases between the two ends. CDR3 coding DNA: TGTGCCAGCAGCGTAGACTTACGTGGGGAGCAGTACTTC. Translated: CASSVDLRGEQYF.

The V call is TRBV7-2, the J call TRBJ2-7, with D perhaps being TRBD1 or TRBD2 (6 bases each). Deletions cut 1 base from V and 0 bases from J, with 13 bases between. The CDR3 is made up of 16 amino acids. CDR1 is SGHTA, CDR2 FQGNSA, per germline. For the CDR3, the DNA is TGTGCCAGCAGCTTAGTCGGGGGCTCGAGCTCCTACGAGCAGTACTTC. As protein: CASSLVGGSSSYEQYF.

This clonotype was observed a few times. The CDR3 DNA is TGTGCGGGAGCAGGTCAGGGGGATTCACCCCTCCACTTT. Residues: CAGAGQGDSPLHF. The rearrangement joins TRBV28 to TRBJ1-6; 7 bases are shared with TRBD1. Germline V gives CDR1 MDHEN, CDR2 SYDVKM. This CDR3 region has 13 residues.

The chain combines TRBV7-3 with TRBJ1-3, with D uncertain. This CDR3 region has 12 residues. The ends were cut back, 3 bases at V and 4 bases at J, with 4 bases in the middle. Germline V gene data show CDR1 as SGHTA and CDR2 as FQGTGA. DNA for the CDR3: TGTGCCAGCAGCTTTGGAGGAAACACCATATATTTT. The encoded protein is CASSFGGNTIYF.